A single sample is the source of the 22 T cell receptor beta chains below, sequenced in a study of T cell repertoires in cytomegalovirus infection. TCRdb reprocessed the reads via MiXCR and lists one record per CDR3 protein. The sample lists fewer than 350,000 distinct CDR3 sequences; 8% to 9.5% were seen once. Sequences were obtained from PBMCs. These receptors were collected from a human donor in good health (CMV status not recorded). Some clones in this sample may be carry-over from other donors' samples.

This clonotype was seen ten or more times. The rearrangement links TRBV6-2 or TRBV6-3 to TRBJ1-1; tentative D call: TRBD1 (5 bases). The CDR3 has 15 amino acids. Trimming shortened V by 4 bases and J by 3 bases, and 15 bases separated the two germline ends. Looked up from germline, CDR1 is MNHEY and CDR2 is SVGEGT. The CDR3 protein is CASSSAGTSYTEAFF. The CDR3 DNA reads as TGTGCCAGCAGTTCCGCCGGGACTTCGTACACTGAAGCTTTCTTT.

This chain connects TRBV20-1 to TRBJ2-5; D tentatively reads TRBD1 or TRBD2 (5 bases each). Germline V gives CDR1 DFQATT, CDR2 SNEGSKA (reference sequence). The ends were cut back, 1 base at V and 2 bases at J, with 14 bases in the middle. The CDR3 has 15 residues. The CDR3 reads CSARATGRLQETQYF. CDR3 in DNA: TGCAGTGCTAGAGCCACGGGACGCCTGCAAGAGACCCAGTACTTC.

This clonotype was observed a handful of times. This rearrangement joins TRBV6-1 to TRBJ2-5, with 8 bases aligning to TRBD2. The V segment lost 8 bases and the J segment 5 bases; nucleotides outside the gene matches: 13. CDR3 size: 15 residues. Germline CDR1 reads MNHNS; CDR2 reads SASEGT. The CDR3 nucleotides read TGTGCCAGCGGGCGAGCGGGAGTCGTCGGGGAGACCCAGTACTTC. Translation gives CASGRAGVVGETQYF.

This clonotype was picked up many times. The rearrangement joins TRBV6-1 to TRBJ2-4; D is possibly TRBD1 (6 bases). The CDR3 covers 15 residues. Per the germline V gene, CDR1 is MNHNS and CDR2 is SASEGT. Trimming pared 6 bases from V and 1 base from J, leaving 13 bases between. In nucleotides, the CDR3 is TGTGCCAGCAGACCCCGGACAGTGGCCAAAAACATTCAGTACTTC. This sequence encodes CASRPRTVAKNIQYF.

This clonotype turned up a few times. The CDR3 loop reads CASIRRNTIYF. Here the CDR3 DNA reads TGTGCCAGTATCCGGAGAAACACCATATATTTT. This chain uses TRBV19 with TRBJ1-3; D not certain. V gave up 7 bases and J gave up 5 bases, with 6 bases separating them. CDR3 length equals 11 residues. Germline CDR1 LNHDA, CDR2 SQIVND (reference sequence).

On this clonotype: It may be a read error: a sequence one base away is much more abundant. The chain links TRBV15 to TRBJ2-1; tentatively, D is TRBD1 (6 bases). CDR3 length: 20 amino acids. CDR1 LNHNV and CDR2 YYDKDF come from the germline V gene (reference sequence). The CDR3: CATSNLPWITGTSSYNEQSF. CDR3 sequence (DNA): TGTGCCACCAGCAACCTCCCTTGGATAACAGGGACCAGCTCCTACAATGAGCAGTCCTTC.

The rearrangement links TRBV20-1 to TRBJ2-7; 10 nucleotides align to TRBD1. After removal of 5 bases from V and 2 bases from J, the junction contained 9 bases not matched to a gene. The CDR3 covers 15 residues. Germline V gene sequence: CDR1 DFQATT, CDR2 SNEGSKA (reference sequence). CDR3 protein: CSAQNSGTGAYEQYF. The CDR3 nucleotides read TGCAGTGCTCAGAATTCCGGGACAGGGGCCTACGAGCAGTACTTC.

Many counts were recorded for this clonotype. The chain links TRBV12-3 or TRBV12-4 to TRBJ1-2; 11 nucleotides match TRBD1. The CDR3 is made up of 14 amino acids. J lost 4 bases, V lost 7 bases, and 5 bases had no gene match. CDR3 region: CASNSGQGAYGYTF. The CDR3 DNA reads TGTGCCAGCAATTCAGGACAGGGGGCCTATGGCTACACCTTC.

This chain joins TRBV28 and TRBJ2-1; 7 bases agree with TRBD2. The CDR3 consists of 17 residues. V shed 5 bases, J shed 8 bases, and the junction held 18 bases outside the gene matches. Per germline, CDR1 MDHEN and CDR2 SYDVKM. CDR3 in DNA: TGTGCCAGCAGTCCTCCGGTTAGAAGCGGGAAATGGGATGAGCAGTTCTTC. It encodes CASSPPVRSGKWDEQFF.

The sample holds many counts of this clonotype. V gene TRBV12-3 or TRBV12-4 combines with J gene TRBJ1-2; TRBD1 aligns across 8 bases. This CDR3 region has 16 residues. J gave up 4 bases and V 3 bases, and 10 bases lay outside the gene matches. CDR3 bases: TGTGCCAGCAGTTTGCATGGACAGGGAGGAAGCTATGGCTACACCTTC. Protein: CASSLHGQGGSYGYTF.

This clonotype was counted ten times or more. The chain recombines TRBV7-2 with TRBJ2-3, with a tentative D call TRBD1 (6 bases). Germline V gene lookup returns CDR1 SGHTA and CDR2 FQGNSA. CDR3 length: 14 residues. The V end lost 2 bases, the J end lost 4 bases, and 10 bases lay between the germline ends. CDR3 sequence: CASSLNRVPDTQYF. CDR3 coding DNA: TGTGCCAGCAGCTTAAACAGGGTGCCAGATACGCAGTATTTT.

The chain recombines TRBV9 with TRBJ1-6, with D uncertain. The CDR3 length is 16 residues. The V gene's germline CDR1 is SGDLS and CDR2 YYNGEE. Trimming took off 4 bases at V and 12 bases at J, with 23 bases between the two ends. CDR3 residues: CASSPTSILIAGPLHF. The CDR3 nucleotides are TGTGCCAGCAGCCCGACTTCAATTCTCATCGCAGGACCCCTCCACTTT.

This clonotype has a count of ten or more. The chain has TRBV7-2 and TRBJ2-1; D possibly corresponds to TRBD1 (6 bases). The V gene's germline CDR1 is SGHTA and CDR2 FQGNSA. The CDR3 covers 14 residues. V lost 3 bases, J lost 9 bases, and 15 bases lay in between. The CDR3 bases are TGTGCCAGCAGCTTTCGGGGAAGGGGGATTGAGCAGTTCTTC. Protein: CASSFRGRGIEQFF.

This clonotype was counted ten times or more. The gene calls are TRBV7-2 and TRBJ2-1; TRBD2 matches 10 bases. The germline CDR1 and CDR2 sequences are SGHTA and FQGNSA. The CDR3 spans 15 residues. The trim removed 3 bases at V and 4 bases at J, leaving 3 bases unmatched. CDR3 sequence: CASSFLAGVYNEQFF. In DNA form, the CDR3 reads TGTGCCAGCAGCTTTCTAGCGGGGGTTTACAATGAGCAGTTCTTC.

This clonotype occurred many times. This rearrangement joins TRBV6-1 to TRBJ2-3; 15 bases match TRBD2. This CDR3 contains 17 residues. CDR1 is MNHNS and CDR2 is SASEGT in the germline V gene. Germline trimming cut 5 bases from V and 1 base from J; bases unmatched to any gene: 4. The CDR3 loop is CASSPGLAGGRTDTQYF. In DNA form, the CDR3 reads TGTGCCAGCAGTCCGGGACTAGCGGGGGGCCGCACAGATACGCAGTATTTT.

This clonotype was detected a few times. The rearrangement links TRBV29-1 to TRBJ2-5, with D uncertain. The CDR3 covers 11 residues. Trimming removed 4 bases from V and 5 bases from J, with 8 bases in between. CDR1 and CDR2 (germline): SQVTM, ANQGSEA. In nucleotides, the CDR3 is TGCAGCGTTGGAGAAGAGGAGACCCAGTACTTC. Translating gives CSVGEEETQYF. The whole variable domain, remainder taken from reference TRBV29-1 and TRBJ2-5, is SAVISQKPSRDICQRGTSLTIQCQVDSQVTMMFWYRQQPGQSLTLIATANQGSEATYESGFVIDKFPISRPNLTFSTLTVSNMSPEDSSIYLCSVGEEETQYFGPGTRLLVL.

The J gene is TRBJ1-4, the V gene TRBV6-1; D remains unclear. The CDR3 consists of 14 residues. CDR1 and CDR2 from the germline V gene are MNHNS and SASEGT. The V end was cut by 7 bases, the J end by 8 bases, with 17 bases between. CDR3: CASTLDRTIEKLFF. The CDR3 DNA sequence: TGTGCCAGCACCTTGGACCGGACGATCGAAAAACTGTTTTTT.

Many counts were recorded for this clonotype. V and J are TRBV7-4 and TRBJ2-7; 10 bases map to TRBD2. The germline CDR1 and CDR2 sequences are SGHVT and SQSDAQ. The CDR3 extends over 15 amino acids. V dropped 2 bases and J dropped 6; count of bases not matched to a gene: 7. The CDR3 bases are TGTGCCAGCAGCTTAAGTCCTCTAGCGGGAGTCGAGCAGTACTTC. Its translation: CASSLSPLAGVEQYF.

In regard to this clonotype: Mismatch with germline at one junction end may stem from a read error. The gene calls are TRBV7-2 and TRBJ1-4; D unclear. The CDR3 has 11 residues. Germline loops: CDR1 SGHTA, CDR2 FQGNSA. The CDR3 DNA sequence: TGTGCCAGCAGCTTAAGAGAAAAACGGTTTTTT. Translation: CASSLREKRFF.

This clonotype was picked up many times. Here the CDR3 reads CASSLALAGGRAGELFF. Written as DNA, the CDR3 is TGTGCCAGCAGCTTAGCCCTAGCGGGGGGTCGCGCCGGGGAGCTGTTTTTT. The V and J genes are TRBV7-2 and TRBJ2-2; 11 nucleotides line up with TRBD2. Looked up from germline, CDR1 is SGHTA and CDR2 is FQGNSA. Trimming removed 0 bases from V and 6 bases from J; junction bases left unmatched: 6. The CDR3 length is 17 residues.

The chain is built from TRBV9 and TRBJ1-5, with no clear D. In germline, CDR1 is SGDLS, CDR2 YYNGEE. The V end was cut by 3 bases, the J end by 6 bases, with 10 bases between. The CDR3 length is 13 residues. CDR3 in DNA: TGTGCCAGCAGCGCAGCCCCGAGTCAGCCCCAGCATTTT. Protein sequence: CASSAAPSQPQHF. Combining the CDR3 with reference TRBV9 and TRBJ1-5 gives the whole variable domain DSGVTQTPKHLITATGQRVTLRCSPRSGDLSVYWYQQSLDQGLQFLIQYYNGEERAKGNILERFSAQQFPDLHSELNLSSLELGDSALYFCASSAAPSQPQHFGDGTRLSIL.

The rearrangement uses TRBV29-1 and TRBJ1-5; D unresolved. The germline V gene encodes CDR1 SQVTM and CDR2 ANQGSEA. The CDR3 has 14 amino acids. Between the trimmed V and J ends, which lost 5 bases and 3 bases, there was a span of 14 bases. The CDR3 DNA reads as TGCAGCGTTCCCCCCGGGAACTTCAATCAGCCCCAGCATTTT. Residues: CSVPPGNFNQPQHF.